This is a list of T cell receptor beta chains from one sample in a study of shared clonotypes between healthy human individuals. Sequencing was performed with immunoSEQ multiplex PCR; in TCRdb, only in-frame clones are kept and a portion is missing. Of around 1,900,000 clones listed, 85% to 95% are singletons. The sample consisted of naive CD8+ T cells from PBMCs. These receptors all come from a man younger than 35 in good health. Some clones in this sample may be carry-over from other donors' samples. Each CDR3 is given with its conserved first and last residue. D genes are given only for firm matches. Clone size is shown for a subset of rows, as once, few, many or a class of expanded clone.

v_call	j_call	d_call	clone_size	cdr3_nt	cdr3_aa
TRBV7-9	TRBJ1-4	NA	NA	TGTGCCAGCAGCTTACCCTCACGGGGGGCGGGCGAAAAACTGTTTTTT	CASSLPSRGAGEKLFF
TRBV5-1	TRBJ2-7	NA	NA	TGCGCCAGCAGCTTGGGACATACTGAGCAGTACTTC	CASSLGHTEQYF
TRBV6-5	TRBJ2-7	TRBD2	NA	TGTGCCAGCAGTTACGCGGGGGGTATCGAGCAGTACTTC	CASSYAGGIEQYF
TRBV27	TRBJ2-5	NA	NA	TGTGCCAGCAGCCCCGACCGTAAAGGGACCCAGTACTTC	CASSPDRKGTQYF
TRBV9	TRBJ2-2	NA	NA	TGTGCCAGCAGCGTTGGGGGTGCCGGGGAGCTGTTTTTT	CASSVGGAGELFF
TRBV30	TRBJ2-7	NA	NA	TGTGCCTGGACTGGGGGATACGAGCAGTACTTC	CAWTGGYEQYF
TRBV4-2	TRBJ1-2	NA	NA	TGTGCCAGCAGCCCACAGGAGAAATCCACTAACTATGGCTACACCTTC	CASSPQEKSTNYGYTF
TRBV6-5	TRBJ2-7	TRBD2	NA	TGTGCCAGCAGACCAACTAGCGGGAGTCCCCACGAGCAGTACTTC	CASRPTSGSPHEQYF
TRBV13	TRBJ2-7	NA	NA	TGTGCCAGCAGCTTCCGAGACTATAGTCTCCACGAGCAGTACTTC	CASSFRDYSLHEQYF
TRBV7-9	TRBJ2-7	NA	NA	TGTGCCAGCAGCTCGATGGGGGGACGAGCCTCCTACGAGCAGTACTTC	CASSSMGGRASYEQYF
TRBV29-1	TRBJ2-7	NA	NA	TGCAGCGCCCGAAGCCAGGGCTACGAGCAGTACTTC	CSARSQGYEQYF
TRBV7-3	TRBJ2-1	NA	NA	TGTGCCAGCAGCTTAACTGGGGGAGATATTTCGGATGAGCAGTTCTTC	CASSLTGGDISDEQFF
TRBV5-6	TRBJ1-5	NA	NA	TGTGCCAGCAGCTCGGGGGAGAATCAGCCCCAGCATTTT	CASSSGENQPQHF
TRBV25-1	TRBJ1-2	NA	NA	TGTGCCAGCAGTGAACGGGGGATTACTAACTATGGCTACACCTTC	CASSERGITNYGYTF
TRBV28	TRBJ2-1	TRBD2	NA	TGTGCCAGCATCACCGGTCGAGGGCGAGGGAGGGCCTCCTACAATGAGCAGTTCTTC	CASITGRGRGRASYNEQFF
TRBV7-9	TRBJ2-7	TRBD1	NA	TGTGCCAGCAGCACCGTAACAGGGGGCCTAGGCGAGCAGTACTTC	CASSTVTGGLGEQYF
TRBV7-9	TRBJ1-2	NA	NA	TGTGCCAGCAGCCCCCCCGGGCAGGGCTACTATGGCTACACCTTC	CASSPPGQGYYGYTF
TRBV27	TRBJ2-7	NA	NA	TGTGCCAGCAGACTCCGGGGAGTTGGCTACGAGCAGTACTTC	CASRLRGVGYEQYF
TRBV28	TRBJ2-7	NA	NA	TGTGCCAGCAGCCCAAACCGGGAGCAGTACTTC	CASSPNREQYF
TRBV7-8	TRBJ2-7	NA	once	TGTGCCAGCAGCGAGGCTTCTACTTACGAGCAGTACTTC	CASSEASTYEQYF
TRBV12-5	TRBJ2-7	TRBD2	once	TGTGCTAGTGGTTTGGTAAGTCGCGCGGGAGGGCCTATACCCGAGCAGTACTTC	CASGLVSRAGGPIPEQYF
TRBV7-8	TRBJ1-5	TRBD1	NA	TGTGCCAGCAGCCCAGGACAGGACAATCAGCCCCAGCATTTT	CASSPGQDNQPQHF
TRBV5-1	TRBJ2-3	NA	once	TGCGCCAGCAGTTGGGACTCGACGGGTACGCAGTATTTT	CASSWDSTGTQYF
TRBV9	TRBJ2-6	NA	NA	TGTGCCAGCAGCGTAGAGTGGGCCTCTGGGGCCAACGTCCTGACTTTC	CASSVEWASGANVLTF
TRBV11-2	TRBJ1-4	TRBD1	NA	TGTGCCAGCAGTTTGGACAGGGGGAGTGAAAAACTGTTTTTT	CASSLDRGSEKLFF
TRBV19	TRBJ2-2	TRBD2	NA	TGTGCCAGCCTTCCCCTATCGACTAGCGGGAGGGCCGGGTCCGGGGAGCTGTTTTTT	CASLPLSTSGRAGSGELFF
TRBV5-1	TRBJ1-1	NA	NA	TGCGCCACCCCAGGGGTTTGGCGGAGCAGGACTGAAGCTTTCTTT	CATPGVWRSRTEAFF
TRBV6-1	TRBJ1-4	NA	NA	TGTGCCAGCAGACCCGGGGGGGCGGGTGAAAAACTGTTTTTT	CASRPGGAGEKLFF
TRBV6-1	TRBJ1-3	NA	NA	TGTGCCAGCAGTGAAGCGGTCAGGGCGGCTGGAAACACCATATATTTT	CASSEAVRAAGNTIYF
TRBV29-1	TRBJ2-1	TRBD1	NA	TGCAGCGGACGGACAGGAGACTCCTACAATGAGCAGTTCTTC	CSGRTGDSYNEQFF
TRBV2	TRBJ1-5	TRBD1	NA	TGTGCCAGCAGTGGCCCGGGACAGGGGGCATATCAGCCCCAGCATTTT	CASSGPGQGAYQPQHF
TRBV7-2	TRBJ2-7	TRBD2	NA	TGTGCCAGCAGCTTCTCTAGCGGGAGGTCCTACGAGCAGTACTTC	CASSFSSGRSYEQYF
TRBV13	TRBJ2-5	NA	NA	TGTGCCAGCAGCATCCTAGACCAAGAGACCCAGTACTTC	CASSILDQETQYF
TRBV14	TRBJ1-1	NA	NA	TGTGCCAGCAGCCTTTCGAGGGCGAGGACTGAAGCTTTCTTT	CASSLSRARTEAFF
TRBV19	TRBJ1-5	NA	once	TGTGCCAGCTCAAACGTTGGCCAGCCCCAGCATTTT	CASSNVGQPQHF
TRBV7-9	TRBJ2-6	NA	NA	TGTGCCAGTAGCTTATCTAGCTCTGGGGCCAACGTCCTGACTTTC	CASSLSSSGANVLTF
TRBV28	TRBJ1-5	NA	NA	TGTGCCAGCAGTTTCGGAAGCAATCAGCCCCAGCATTTT	CASSFGSNQPQHF
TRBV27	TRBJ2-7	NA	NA	TGTGCCAGCAGTTGGGACGGGAATGCCTACGAGCAGTACTTC	CASSWDGNAYEQYF
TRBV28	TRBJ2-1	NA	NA	TGTGCCAGCAGTTTATCAGTCAATGAGCAGTTCTTC	CASSLSVNEQFF
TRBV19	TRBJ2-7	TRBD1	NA	TGTGCCAGTAGTTACAGGGGAGCCTACGAGCAGTACTTC	CASSYRGAYEQYF
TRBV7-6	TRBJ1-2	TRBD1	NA	TGTGCCAGCAGCGACAGGGGAACGTATGGCTACACCTTC	CASSDRGTYGYTF
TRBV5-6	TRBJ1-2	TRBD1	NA	TGTGCCAGCAGCTTGGGTCAGGGGGCGTCGGGCTACACCTTC	CASSLGQGASGYTF
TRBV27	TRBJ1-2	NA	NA	TGTGCCAGCAGTTTAGGGGGCGGACTCGACTATGGCTACACCTTC	CASSLGGGLDYGYTF
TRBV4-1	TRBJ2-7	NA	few	TGCGCCAGCAGCCAAGATCGGGCCTACGAGCAGTACTTC	CASSQDRAYEQYF
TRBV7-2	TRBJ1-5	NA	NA	TGTGCCAGCAGCTTAGGAGGTGGTGGGCCCCAGCATTTT	CASSLGGGGPQHF
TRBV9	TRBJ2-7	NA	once	TGTGCCAGCAGCCCCCGACTGGACTACGAGCAGTACTTC	CASSPRLDYEQYF
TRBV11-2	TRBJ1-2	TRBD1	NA	TGTGCCAGCAGCTCCCGGGACAGGGGGGATGGCTACACCTTC	CASSSRDRGDGYTF
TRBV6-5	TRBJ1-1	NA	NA	TGTGCCAGCAGTTACCGGCAGACGAACACTGAAGCTTTCTTT	CASSYRQTNTEAFF
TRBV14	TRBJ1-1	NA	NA	TGTGCCAGCAGCCAAGAGGCACGGTCGAACACTGAAGCTTTCTTT	CASSQEARSNTEAFF
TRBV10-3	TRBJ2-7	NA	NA	TGTGCCATCAGTGAGAAAATCCTTACTCGTCCGGTGTTCTACGAGCAGTACTTC	CAISEKILTRPVFYEQYF
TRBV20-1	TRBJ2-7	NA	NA	TGCAGCCCCGGGGGCTCCTACGAGCAGTACTTC	CSPGGSYEQYF
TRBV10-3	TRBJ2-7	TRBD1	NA	TGTGCCATCAGTGGGGGGACAGGGACCTACGAGCAGTACTTC	CAISGGTGTYEQYF